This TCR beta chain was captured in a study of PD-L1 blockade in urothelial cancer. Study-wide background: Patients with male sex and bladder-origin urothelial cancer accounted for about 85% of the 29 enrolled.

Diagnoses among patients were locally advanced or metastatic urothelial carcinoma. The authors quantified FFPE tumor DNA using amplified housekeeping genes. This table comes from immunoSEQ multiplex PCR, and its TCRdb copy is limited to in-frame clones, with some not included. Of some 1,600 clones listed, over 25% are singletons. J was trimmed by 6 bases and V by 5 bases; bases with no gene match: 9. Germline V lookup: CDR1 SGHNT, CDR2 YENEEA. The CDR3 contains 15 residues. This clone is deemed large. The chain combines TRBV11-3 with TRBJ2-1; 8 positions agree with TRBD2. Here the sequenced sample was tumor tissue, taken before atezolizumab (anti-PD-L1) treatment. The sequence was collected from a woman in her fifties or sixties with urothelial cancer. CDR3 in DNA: TGTGCCAGCAGCCGGAGGAGGGCGGGAGGCAATGAGCAGTTCTTC. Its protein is CASSRRRAGGNEQFF.